The 16 T cell receptor beta chains below come from one sample, sequenced in a study of T cell repertoires in cytomegalovirus infection (dated by TCRdb to about 2019). The antigens these receptors bind are not known. Per the publication, the treatment or condition label means: in vitro stimulation with specific CMV peptide epitopes to enrich CMV-specific T cells. Reads for this sample came from an Illumina HiSeq 1500. The public reads were run again by TCRdb, first through fastp at Q25 and then through MiXCR, and only productive beta chains were kept. When rows share a CDR3 protein, they turn into one entry using the most common DNA and genes. The sample table records tens of thousands of distinct CDR3 sequences; more than 40% of these occur just once. The top ten hold more than 80% of the sample. The sample was CD8+ T cells from cultured PBMCs, taken from culture after CMV antigen stimulation. The receptors here all came from a human donor in good health (CMV status not recorded). Some clones in this sample may be carry-over from other donors' samples.

This clonotype was seen once. The CDR3 sequence: CASSLGGSPNEQFF. CDR3 nucleotides: TGTGCCAGCAGCTTAGGGGGCTCACCCAATGAGCAGTTCTTC. This chain links TRBV7-4 with TRBJ2-1; possible D gene TRBD1, 5 bases. The CDR3 consists of 14 residues. Germline-derived CDR1 and CDR2 are SGHVT and SQSDAQ. Trimming shortened V by 1 base and J by 6 bases, and 10 bases separated the two germline ends.

This chain links TRBV7-9 with TRBJ1-1; 8 positions agree with TRBD1. The CDR3 length is 15 residues. The trim removed 4 bases at V and 4 bases at J, leaving 8 bases unmatched. CDR1 and CDR2 (germline): SEHNR, FQNEAQ (reference sequence). The CDR3 sequence: CASSSGQGGVTEAFF. CDR3 DNA: TGTGCCAGCAGCTCTGGACAGGGTGGGGTCACTGAAGCTTTCTTT.

This sequence joins TRBV27 and TRBJ2-7, with TRBD2 identical over 7 bases. V shed 4 bases and J 4 bases; nucleotides not matched to a gene: 10. In germline, CDR1 is MNHEY, CDR2 SMNVEV (reference sequence). This CDR3 is 15 amino acids long. CDR3 protein: CASSSRSGPQYEQYF. In DNA form, the CDR3 reads TGTGCCAGCAGTTCTCGTAGCGGGCCTCAGTACGAGCAGTACTTC.

This clonotype was seen a handful of times. This sequence joins TRBV7-9 and TRBJ2-5; D may be TRBD1 (5 bases). Trimming took 0 bases from V and 1 from J, leaving 9 bases between them. CDR1 and CDR2 (germline): SEHNR, FQNEAQ (reference sequence). The CDR3 loop spans 15 amino acids. The CDR3 coding sequence is TGTGCCAGCAGCTTAGCGGTACAGGCCCAAGAGACCCAGTACTTC. It codes for CASSLAVQAQETQYF.

The chain joins TRBV12-3 or TRBV12-4 to TRBJ2-1, with D perhaps matching TRBD1 (6 bases). The CDR3 contains 15 residues. The V gene lost 6 bases and the J gene lost 8 bases, with 20 bases spanning the gap. The chain's CDR3 is CASRSRDNPGHEQFF. The CDR3 DNA follows: TGTGCCAGCAGAAGCCGGGACAACCCGGGCCATGAGCAGTTCTTC.

V usage is TRBV15 and J usage is TRBJ2-7, with D perhaps TRBD1 (5 bases). Between the trimmed V and J ends, which lost 5 bases and 2 bases, there was a span of 16 bases. Looked up from germline, CDR1 is LNHNV and CDR2 is YYDKDF (reference sequence). The CDR3 extends over 15 amino acids. The CDR3 is CATSRVDKLPYEQYF. The CDR3 bases are TGTGCCACCAGCCGAGTGGACAAACTACCCTACGAGCAGTACTTC.

This clonotype was observed a handful of times. The CDR3, as DNA: TGTGCCAGCAGCGTTCCAGGGACCGGGGCCAACGTCCTGACTTTC. It yields the protein CASSVPGTGANVLTF. The rearrangement uses TRBV7-9 and TRBJ2-6; D possibly uses TRBD1 or TRBD2 (5 bases each). V lost 5 bases and J 4 bases, leaving 12 bases between the germline ends. Per the germline V gene, CDR1 is SEHNR and CDR2 is FQNEAQ (reference sequence). The CDR3 loop spans 15 amino acids.

The rearrangement uses TRBV12-5 and TRBJ2-1; D may be TRBD1 (5 bases). V was clipped by 2 bases and J by 7 bases, with 6 bases between them. This CDR3 is built from 12 residues. Germline-derived CDR1 and CDR2 are LGHNT and FRNRAP. The CDR3 loop reads CASGLQGNEQFF. Written as DNA, the CDR3 is TGTGCTAGTGGTTTGCAGGGAAATGAGCAGTTCTTC.

In this sample, this clonotype turned up a few times. The gene calls are TRBV28 and TRBJ2-1; the match to TRBD2 covers 13 bases. The ends lost 2 bases at V and 10 bases at J; junction bases unmatched: 8. CDR1 MDHEN and CDR2 SYDVKM come from the germline V gene. The CDR3 spans 16 residues. The CDR3 bases are TGTGCCAGCAGTTTACCTACTAGCGGGAGGGCCGGGGAGCAGTTCTTC. Translating gives CASSLPTSGRAGEQFF.

The genes are TRBV19 and TRBJ2-1; 7 bases agree with TRBD2. Germline values: CDR1 LNHDA, CDR2 SQIVND (reference sequence). This CDR3 comprises 16 residues. V lost 1 base to trimming and J lost 9 bases; unmatched junction nucleotides: 12. In nucleotides, the CDR3 is TGTGCCAGTAGTATAGGGGAGGGAACCTTTGACAGTGAGCAGTTCTTC. The encoded protein is CASSIGEGTFDSEQFF.

V usage is TRBV2 and J usage is TRBJ2-1; D uncertain. Germline lookup yields CDR1 SNHLY and CDR2 FYNNEI. V was shortened by 1 base and J by 10 bases, with 5 bases between the two germline ends. The CDR3 has 11 amino acids. In nucleotides, the CDR3 is TGTGCCAGCAGTGAAGAACAGGAGCAGTTCTTC. This encodes CASSEEQEQFF.

J is TRBJ1-4 and V is TRBV27; 8 bases map to TRBD1. The CDR3 is 14 residues long. Germline CDR1 MNHEY, CDR2 SMNVEV (reference sequence). V dropped 8 bases and J dropped 4; count of bases not matched to a gene: 6. Here the CDR3 DNA reads TGTGCCAGCGGCTGGGGACAGGTTAATGAAAAACTGTTTTTT. Translated, it gives CASGWGQVNEKLFF.

This clonotype was counted a few times. The V and J genes are TRBV5-4 and TRBJ1-1; 11 nucleotides match TRBD1. Germline assignment: CDR1 SGHNT and CDR2 YYREEE (reference sequence). This CDR3 comprises 16 residues. The V gene end was trimmed by 4 bases and the J gene end by 5 bases; junction bases not matched to a gene: 10. CDR3: CASSARDRGGKTEAFF. The DNA for the CDR3 is TGTGCCAGCAGCGCCCGGGACAGGGGGGGGAAAACTGAAGCTTTCTTT. The full variable domain, its missing parts supplied by reference TRBV5-4 and TRBJ1-1, is ETGVTQSPTHLIKTRGQQVTLRCSSQSGHNTVSWYQQALGQGPQFIFQYYREEENGRGNFPPRFSGLQFPNYSSELNVNALELDDSALYLCASSARDRGGKTEAFFGQGTRLTVV.

The chain employs TRBV7-9 and TRBJ2-1; 7 bases map to TRBD2. With 11 bases clipped from V and 9 bases from J, the junction kept 10 bases outside the gene matches. Germline CDR1 is SEHNR and CDR2 is FQNEAQ (reference sequence). The CDR3 loop spans 12 amino acids. In DNA, the CDR3 is TGTGCCGGGGAGGGGAAACATGGTGAGCAGTTCTTC. Translation gives CAGEGKHGEQFF.

Ten or more counts support this clonotype. The genes are TRBV7-2 and TRBJ2-7; D perhaps matches TRBD1 (6 bases). Germline V gives CDR1 SGHTA, CDR2 FQGNSA. Trimming took off 2 bases at V and 2 bases at J, with 16 bases between the two ends. The CDR3 loop spans 16 amino acids. The DNA for the CDR3 is TGTGCCAGCAGCTTACGGGTAGGGGGAACAACCTACGAGCAGTACTTC. This encodes CASSLRVGGTTYEQYF.

In its sample, this clonotype was seen a few times. CDR3 residues: CASSPEAGRNNGELFF. In DNA form, the CDR3 reads TGTGCCAGCAGCCCGGAAGCGGGACGGAACAATGGGGAGCTGTTTTTT. V gene TRBV7-9 combines with J gene TRBJ2-2; 7 positions agree with TRBD2. The V and J ends lost 5 bases and 8 bases, in that order; junction bases with no gene match: 14. This CDR3 is built from 16 residues. Per the germline V gene, CDR1 is SEHNR and CDR2 is FQNEAQ (reference sequence).